The 2 T cell receptor beta chains given below trace back to one sample, sequenced in a study of T cells in Graves' hyperthyroidism and ophthalmopathy. From RNA transcripts, TCR beta CDR3 regions were amplified. First-round RT-PCR with HTBI primers amplified the TCR CDR3 region. TCRdb analysed the multiplex PCR reads with MiXCR anew, one entry per CDR3 protein. The sample gives some 140,000 distinct CDR3 sequences, more than 20% of which show up once; about two thirds is in the top ten. Sequencing used blood. These TCRs come from a woman between 45 and 60 years old with Graves' hyperthyroidism that later progressed to Graves' ophthalmopathy.

This clonotype was recorded a few times. J is TRBJ1-1 and V is TRBV5-1; D is possibly TRBD1 (6 bases). V lost 1 base to trimming and J lost 2 bases, with 15 bases between them. CDR3 size: 16 residues. CDR1 is SGHRS, CDR2 YFSETQ, per germline. The CDR3 loop is CASSLRQASGNTEAFF. CDR3 in DNA: TGCGCCAGCAGCTTGCGACAGGCGTCAGGAAACACTGAAGCTTTCTTT.

The chain links TRBV2 to TRBJ2-4, with D possibly being TRBD2 (6 bases). Germline CDR1 and CDR2: SNHLY and FYNNEI. The CDR3 totals 16 residues. Trimming pared 6 bases from V and 3 bases from J, leaving 18 bases between. CDR3 DNA: TGTGCCAGCAGGGACTATCTCAGGGTTGGCAAAAACATTCAGTACTTC. Translating gives CASRDYLRVGKNIQYF. The full variable domain, its missing parts supplied by reference TRBV2 and TRBJ2-4, is EPEVTQTPSHQVTQMGQEVILRCVPISNHLYFYWYRQILGQKVEFLVSFYNNEISEKSEIFDDQFSVERPDGSNFTLKIRSTKLEDSAMYFCASRDYLRVGKNIQYFGAGTRLSVL.